This T cell receptor (beta chain) was recovered during a study of cytomegalovirus exposure and HLA in healthy donors. Regarding the study as a whole: Specific recognition of CMV antigens was confirmed in vitro for a few chains (all CMV-associated).

Primers: 60 Vbeta forward and 13 Jbeta reverse. Produced via immunoSEQ multiplex PCR; TCRdb's table is partial and in-frame only. The sample lists 85,000 to 100,000 clones, around 81% occurring once. On this clone: As yet, its antigen is unknown.

Germline V gives CDR1 LGHNA, CDR2 YNFKEQ. Trimming took 1 base from V and 9 from J, leaving 12 bases between them. This CDR3 region has 14 residues. The TCR was taken from a female donor in good health and CMV-seropositive. Sequencing was done on a sample of PBMCs. The chain joins TRBV4-2 to TRBJ2-2, with D perhaps TRBD2 (5 bases). This chain's CDR3 is CASSQVGGFRELFF. In DNA, the CDR3 is TGTGCCAGCAGCCAAGTAGGAGGATTTAGGGAGCTGTTTTTT.